The present entry profiles one TCR beta chain with its context. The target of this receptor is not known. Qualities for individual bases were not recorded, and no much larger clone is one base off. TCRbeta CDR3 regions were amplified from genomic DNA by means of the immunoSEQ Assay, a bias-controlled multiplex PCR. Concerning the study's data processing: Within the assay, amplification of reference gene primers was used to estimate how many nucleated cells each sample contained. To quantify the absolute abundance of each unique TCRbeta CDR3 rearrangement, sequence reads were collapsed and filtered. For each sample, productive Simpson clonality was calculated as the square root of Simpson's diversity index over productive rearrangements. Here the immuneACCESS table is served through TCRdb, limited to in-frame sequences with V and J called. Missing clones are a known gap in these copies; in checked studies unresolved V genes cover under half, and the rest lacks a known reason. V, J and clone size reflect that table, while D and trimming were determined from the DNA. This sample holds around 280,000 clones; roughly 90% were observed only once. The ten largest clones represent over 2% of the sample.

These data originate in a study of blood T cell repertoires in COVID-19 (dated by TCRdb to between 2020 and 2021). In the study overall: Samples from collaborators originated in the United States, Italy and Spain and spanned both the acute and convalescent phases of COVID-19. Samples were obtained from the ongoing ImmuneRACE study (first 160 participants) and from 1,254 subjects provided by 6 global collaborators. The prospective study material was composed of cDNA or gDNA derived from T cells, B-cell-depleted T cells, or PBMCs. Deeply sampled blood TCRbeta repertoires from subjects exposed to, actively infected with, or recovered from COVID-19 were included in the dataset. A freely available public database, intended as a resource for researchers studying the immune response to SARS-CoV-2, is where the repertoires were released. Sample metadata almost always included a de-identified subject ID, COVID-19 status, age in years and sex. HLA class I and class II types, where available, came from metadata supplied by the sample provider rather than from assay-based typing. The study at large found these results: Clinical and demographic metadata were provided uncurated, with the amount varying by source and participant.

Samples from volunteer blood donors who had recovered from COVID-19 were contributed by a second Seattle source. The collaborating institutions used their own protocols to collect whole blood in K2EDTA tubes. Collaborator samples were shipped for TCRbeta analysis as frozen whole blood, isolated PBMCs, or DNA extracted from either sample type. The sequenced sample consisted of peripheral blood. This receptor was taken from a woman in her forties or fifties who had recovered from COVID-19.

The CDR3 protein sequence reads: CASSLLPGGQPQHF. The DNA sequence is given as TGCGCCAGCAGCCTACTGCCAGGGGGACAGCCCCAGCATTTT. The V gene is TRBV5-1 and the J gene is TRBJ1-5, with 7 junctional bases fitting TRBD1. CDR1 is given as SGHRS and CDR2 as YFSETQ, both from the germline V gene. The CDR3 sequence holds 14 residues, the cysteine and phenylalanine included. Just the 42-base CDR3 DNA is kept, in frame starting at base 1. Relative to germline, V is missing 4 bases and J is missing 7 bases, with 8 bases of the junction outside any gene match.